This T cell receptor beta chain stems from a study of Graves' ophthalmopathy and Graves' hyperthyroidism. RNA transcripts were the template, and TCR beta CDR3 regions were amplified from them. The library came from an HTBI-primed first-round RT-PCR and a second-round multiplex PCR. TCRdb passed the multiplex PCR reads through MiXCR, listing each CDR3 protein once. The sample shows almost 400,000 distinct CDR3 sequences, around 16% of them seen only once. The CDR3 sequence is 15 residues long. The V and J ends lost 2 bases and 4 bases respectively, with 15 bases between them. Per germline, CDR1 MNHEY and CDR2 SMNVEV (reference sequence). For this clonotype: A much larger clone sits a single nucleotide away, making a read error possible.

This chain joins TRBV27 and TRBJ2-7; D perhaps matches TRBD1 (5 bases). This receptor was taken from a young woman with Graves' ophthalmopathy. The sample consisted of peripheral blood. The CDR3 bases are TGTGCCAGCAGTTTAGGGGCAGTGCCACTATACGAGCAGTACTTC. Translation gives CASSLGAVPLYEQYF.